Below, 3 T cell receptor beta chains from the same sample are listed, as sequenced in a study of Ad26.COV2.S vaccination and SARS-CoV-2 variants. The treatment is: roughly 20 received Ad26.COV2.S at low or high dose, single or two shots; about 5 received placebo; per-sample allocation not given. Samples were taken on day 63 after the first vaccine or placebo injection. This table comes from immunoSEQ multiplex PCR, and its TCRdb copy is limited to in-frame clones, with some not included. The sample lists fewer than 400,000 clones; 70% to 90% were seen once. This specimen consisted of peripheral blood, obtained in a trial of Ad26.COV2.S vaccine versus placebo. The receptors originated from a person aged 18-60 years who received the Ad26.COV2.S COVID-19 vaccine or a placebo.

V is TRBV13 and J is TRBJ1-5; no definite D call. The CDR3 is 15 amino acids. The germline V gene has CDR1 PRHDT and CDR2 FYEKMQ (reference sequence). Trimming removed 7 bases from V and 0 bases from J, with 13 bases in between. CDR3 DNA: TGTGCCAGCATTGTTCCCCAAAATAGCAATCAGCCCCAGCATTTT. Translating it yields CASIVPQNSNQPQHF.

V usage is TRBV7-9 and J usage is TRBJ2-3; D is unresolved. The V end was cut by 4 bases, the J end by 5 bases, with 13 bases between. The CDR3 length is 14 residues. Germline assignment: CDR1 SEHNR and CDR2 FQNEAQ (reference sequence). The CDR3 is CASSSMTILDTQYF. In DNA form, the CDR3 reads TGTGCCAGCAGCTCCATGACCATTTTAGATACGCAGTATTTT.

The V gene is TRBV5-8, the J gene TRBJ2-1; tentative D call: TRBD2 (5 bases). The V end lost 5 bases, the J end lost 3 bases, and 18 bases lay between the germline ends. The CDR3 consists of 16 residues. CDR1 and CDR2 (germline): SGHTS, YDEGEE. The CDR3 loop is CASRSRSPGFYNEQFF. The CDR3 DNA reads TGTGCCAGCAGGTCTCGTAGTCCGGGGTTCTACAATGAGCAGTTCTTC.